Below, one T cell receptor beta chain is given with its context. These data are taken from a study of blood T cell repertoires in COVID-19. One Seattle source followed patients from active infection through their disease course. This CDR3 spans 15 amino acids. Germline CDR1 is MGHDK and CDR2 is SYGVNS. Trimming removed 1 base from V and 5 bases from J, with 12 bases in between. The method was immunoSEQ multiplex PCR; TCRdb's version includes in-frame clones alone and lacks a portion of them. Among a few hundred thousand clones listed, almost 90% were seen once. This TCR was recovered from a woman in her sixties with COVID-19, enrolled during active disease. The sequencing input was peripheral blood. The chain joins TRBV25-1 to TRBJ1-5, with a tentative D call TRBD1 (6 bases). CDR3 residues: CASSELGADDQPQHF. As DNA, the CDR3 is TGTGCCAGCAGTGAATTGGGGGCGGACGATCAGCCCCAGCATTTT. Filled out from reference TRBV25-1 and TRBJ1-5, the complete variable domain reads EADIYQTPRYLVIGTGKKITLECSQTMGHDKMYWYQQDPGMELHLIHYSYGVNSTEKGDLSSESTVSRIRTEHFPLTLESARPSHTSQYLCASSELGADDQPQHFGDGTRLSIL.